Below are 32 T cell receptor beta chains sequenced from a single sample in a study of PD-1 blockade in classical Hodgkin lymphoma. The time point is: newly diagnosed, previously untreated cHL patient sample. Clones were read by immunoSEQ multiplex PCR, and TCRdb kept only the in-frame ones, dropping some. The data hold tens of thousands of clones, with approximately 91% observed a single time. Sequencing was performed on peripheral blood mononuclear cells (PBMCs). These receptors were collected from a human donor with classical Hodgkin lymphoma.

V and J are TRBV7-9 and TRBJ2-3, with D possibly being TRBD2 (6 bases). The germline CDR1 and CDR2 sequences are SEHNR and FQNEAQ (reference sequence). The CDR3 sequence is 14 residues long. V was shortened by 5 bases and J by 4 bases, with 13 bases between the two germline ends. For the CDR3, the DNA is TGTGCCAGCAGCCCTGGGGGGACCGCAGATACGCAGTATTTT. Translation: CASSPGGTADTQYF. The full variable domain, completed using reference TRBV7-9 and TRBJ2-3, is DTGVSQNPRHKITKRGQNVTFRCDPISEHNRLYWYRQTLGQGPEFLTYFQNEAQLEKSRLLSDRFSAERPKGSFSTLEIQRTEQGDSAMYLCASSPGGTADTQYFGPGTRLTVL.

The chain employs TRBV5-1 and TRBJ2-7; 8 bases are a match to TRBD1. This CDR3 is built from 14 residues. Unmatched junction bases numbered 5, after V lost 1 base and J lost 5 bases. Per germline, CDR1 SGHRS and CDR2 YFSETQ. For the CDR3, the DNA is TGCGCCAGCAGCTTGCGCCAGGGGGCCAACGAGCAGTACTTC. Translating it yields CASSLRQGANEQYF.

This rearrangement joins TRBV25-1 to TRBJ2-1; 9 bases fit TRBD2. Germline CDR1 MGHDK, CDR2 SYGVNS. The CDR3 sequence is 18 residues long. The junction had 11 bases not matched to a gene; V was cut back by 2 bases and J by 3 bases. The CDR3 DNA follows: TGTGCCAGCAGTGAAGCTCAGGGGGGCGGGAGGGGCTACAATGAGCAGTTCTTC. Translation: CASSEAQGGGRGYNEQFF.

In its sample, this clone was seen once. The chain has TRBV7-9 and TRBJ2-1; D might be TRBD1 (6 bases). Germline values: CDR1 SEHNR, CDR2 FQNEAQ (reference sequence). CDR3 length equals 17 residues. V lost 3 bases to trimming and J lost 1 base, with 16 bases between them. Written as DNA, the CDR3 is TGTGCCAGCAGCTTTGGACAGCCTGTGGAGTCCTACAATGAGCAGTTCTTC. Its translation: CASSFGQPVESYNEQFF. Supplemented by reference TRBV7-9 and TRBJ2-1, the full variable domain reads DTGVSQNPRHKITKRGQNVTFRCDPISEHNRLYWYRQTLGQGPEFLTYFQNEAQLEKSRLLSDRFSAERPKGSFSTLEIQRTEQGDSAMYLCASSFGQPVESYNEQFFGPGTRLTVL.

The rearrangement uses TRBV5-5 and TRBJ1-5, with D possibly being TRBD1 (5 bases). CDR3 length: 14 amino acids. V gave up 1 base and J gave up 5 bases, with 10 bases separating them. Germline CDR1 and CDR2: SGHKS and YYEKEE (reference sequence). CDR3 sequence: CASSLSGTDQPQHF. DNA of the CDR3: TGTGCCAGCAGCTTGTCCGGGACGGATCAGCCCCAGCATTTT.

The chain uses TRBV19 and TRBJ2-5; TRBD1 agrees at 11 bases. The CDR3 contains 16 residues. Germline CDR1 and CDR2: LNHDA and SQIVND (reference sequence). J was trimmed by 4 bases and V by 3 bases; bases with no gene match: 7. The CDR3 DNA reads TGTGCCAGTAGTATCGCCGGGACAGGGGGGGGAGAGACCCAGTACTTC. It encodes CASSIAGTGGGETQYF. Variable domain in full (rest from reference TRBV19 and TRBJ2-5): DGGITQSPKYLFRKEGQNVTLSCEQNLNHDAMYWYRQDPGQGLRLIYYSQIVNDFQKGDIAEGYSVSREKKESFPLTVTSAQKNPTAFYLCASSIAGTGGGETQYFGPGTRLLVL.

The chain carries TRBV19 and TRBJ1-5; unclear D gene. CDR3 length: 13 amino acids. The germline gives CDR1 LNHDA, CDR2 SQIVND (reference sequence). Between the trimmed V and J ends, which lost 6 bases and 2 bases, there was a span of 8 bases. This CDR3 is CASSPSGNQPQHF. The CDR3 DNA follows: TGTGCCAGTAGCCCCTCGGGCAATCAGCCCCAGCATTTT.

The chain is built from TRBV7-9 and TRBJ1-3; 8 nucleotides agree with TRBD1. The V gene's germline CDR1 is SEHNR and CDR2 FQNEAQ (reference sequence). This CDR3 contains 16 residues. V trimming: 1 base; J trimming: 1 base; junction bases outside the gene matches: 3. DNA for the CDR3: TGTGCCAGCAGCTTAGTCCAGGGGGCATCTGGAAACACCATATATTTT. It translates to CASSLVQGASGNTIYF.

This clone was observed once. The CDR3 DNA follows: TGTGCCAGCAGCTTAGAGGAGGGGGCGGCCGCTTTCTTT. Translation gives CASSLEEGAAAFF. The chain has TRBV7-8 and TRBJ1-1; 7 bases match TRBD1. The junction had 7 bases not matched to a gene; V was cut back by 1 base and J by 11 bases. CDR3 size: 13 residues. Looked up from germline, CDR1 is SGHVS and CDR2 is FQNEAQ. The full variable domain, completed using reference TRBV7-8 and TRBJ1-1, is GAGVSQSPRYKVAKRGQDVALRCDPISGHVSLFWYQQALGQGPEFLTYFQNEAQLDKSGLPSDRFFAERPEGSVSTLKIQRTQQEDSAVYLCASSLEEGAAAFFGQGTRLTVV.

The V gene is TRBV19, the J gene TRBJ2-1; D might be TRBD2 (6 bases). Germline V gene data show CDR1 as LNHDA and CDR2 as SQIVND (reference sequence). CDR3 length equals 15 residues. V lost 3 bases to trimming and J lost 2 bases, with 11 bases between them. The CDR3 spells CASSMGTSTYNEQFF. CDR3 DNA: TGTGCCAGTAGTATGGGGACTTCAACCTACAATGAGCAGTTCTTC.

Comments on this clone: Its ends do not fully match the called genes, so a read error is possible. The rearrangement uses TRBV7-7 and TRBJ1-1; D is uncertain. In germline, CDR1 is SSHAT, CDR2 FNYEAQ (reference sequence). The CDR3 loop spans 13 amino acids. The CDR3 bases are TGTGCTAGCAGCTGGCCGAGTAACACTGAAGCTTTCTTT. Encoded protein: CASSWPSNTEAFF.

The V and J genes are TRBV7-9 and TRBJ2-7, with a possible D match to TRBD1 (7 bases). Germline values: CDR1 SEHNR, CDR2 FQNEAQ (reference sequence). CDR3 size: 14 residues. Deletions cut 0 bases from V and 5 bases from J, with 11 bases between. In nucleotides, the CDR3 is TGTGCCAGCAGCTTAGCGGAGGGGGCTAACGAGCAGTACGTC. Protein: CASSLAEGANEQYV.

In nucleotides, the CDR3 is TGCAGCGTTGAGCGATGGGGCAATGAGCAGTTCTTC. This codes for CSVERWGNEQFF. The chain has TRBV29-1 and TRBJ2-1; D not certain. Per the germline V gene, CDR1 is SQVTM and CDR2 is ANQGSEA. The V end lost 3 bases, the J end lost 6 bases, and 9 bases lay between the germline ends. The CDR3 has 12 residues.

The chain recombines TRBV5-1 with TRBJ1-1, with 9 bases matching TRBD1. The CDR3 covers 16 residues. The V gene end was trimmed by 0 bases and the J gene end by 0 bases; junction bases not matched to a gene: 3. Germline values: CDR1 SGHRS, CDR2 YFSETQ. The CDR3 DNA reads as TGCGCCAGCAGCTTGGCCGGGACAGGGCTGAACACTGAAGCTTTCTTT. Encoded protein: CASSLAGTGLNTEAFF.

The rearrangement joins TRBV10-3 to TRBJ2-1, with unresolved D. Trimming stripped 3 bases from V and 1 base from J, with 10 bases between. The germline V gene encodes CDR1 ENHRY and CDR2 SYGVKD. The CDR3 extends over 15 amino acids. Here the CDR3 DNA reads TGTGCCATCAGTGAAGGGATTCGGTCCTACAATGAGCAGTTCTTC. This sequence encodes CAISEGIRSYNEQFF.

The J gene is TRBJ2-3, the V gene TRBV5-1; 9 positions agree with TRBD2. V lost 4 bases and J lost 0; bases outside the gene matches: 6. CDR1 is SGHRS, CDR2 YFSETQ, per germline. The CDR3 runs 16 residues. The CDR3 DNA sequence: TGCGCCAGCAGCGGATCTAGCGGGACTAGCACAGATACGCAGTATTTT. Residues: CASSGSSGTSTDTQYF.

The chain employs TRBV27 and TRBJ1-1; unclear D gene. Germline-derived CDR1 and CDR2 are MNHEY and SMNVEV (reference sequence). The CDR3 totals 14 residues. Trimming stripped 6 bases from V and 4 bases from J, with 15 bases between. The CDR3 DNA is TGTGCCAGCAGGAAACCCAACGGTCTCACTGAAGCTTTCTTT. Translated, it gives CASRKPNGLTEAFF.

In its sample, this clone is medium-sized (0.01 to 0.1%). The V call is TRBV13, the J call TRBJ2-4, with D maybe TRBD2 (6 bases). From germline, CDR1 is PRHDT and CDR2 FYEKMQ (reference sequence). The CDR3 is 18 residues long. V dropped 3 bases and J dropped 6 bases, with 24 bases sitting between them. This CDR3 reads CASSFGTATWGGGNIQYF. In DNA form, the CDR3 reads TGTGCCAGCAGCTTCGGGACTGCTACATGGGGCGGAGGAAACATTCAGTACTTC. The entire variable domain, with the rest obtained from reference TRBV13 and TRBJ2-4, is as follows: AAGVIQSPRHLIKEKRETATLKCYPIPRHDTVYWYQQGPGQDPQFLISFYEKMQSDKGSIPDRFSAQQFSDYHSELNMSSLELGDSALYFCASSFGTATWGGGNIQYFGAGTRLSVL.

The rearrangement joins TRBV2 to TRBJ2-7; 9 bases are shared with TRBD2. Germline V gives CDR1 SNHLY, CDR2 FYNNEI. The CDR3 consists of 15 residues. V lost 1 base and J lost 4; bases outside the gene matches: 5. As DNA, the CDR3 is TGTGCCAGCAGTGAAGGGCTAGCGGGAACTTACGAGCAGTACTTC. It specifies CASSEGLAGTYEQYF.

This clone appeared a few times. This sequence joins TRBV7-8 and TRBJ2-1; no firm D call. Deletions cut 0 bases from V and 5 bases from J, with 2 bases between. The CDR3 contains 12 residues. Germline assignment: CDR1 SGHVS and CDR2 FQNEAQ. This CDR3 is CASSLADNEQFF. The CDR3 nucleotides are TGTGCCAGCAGCTTAGCAGACAATGAGCAGTTCTTC.

The gene calls are TRBV7-3 and TRBJ2-1; D is tentatively TRBD1 or TRBD2 (6 bases each). Trimming took 5 bases from V and 1 from J, leaving 9 bases between them. Germline-derived CDR1 and CDR2 are SGHTA and FQGTGA. This CDR3 is 14 amino acids long. The CDR3 DNA sequence: TGTGCCAGCAGCCGAGGGGGGTCCTACAATGAGCAGTTCTTC. It yields the protein CASSRGGSYNEQFF. The variable domain in full, completed from reference TRBV7-3 and TRBJ2-1, reads GAGVSQTPSNKVTEKGKYVELRCDPISGHTALYWYRQSLGQGPEFLIYFQGTGAADDSGLPNDRFFAVRPEGSVSTLKIQRTERGDSAVYLCASSRGGSYNEQFFGPGTRLTVL.

The CDR3 DNA follows: TGTGCCAGCAACGGACAGCCTAATTCACCCCTCCACTTT. It is translated as CASNGQPNSPLHF. This rearrangement joins TRBV6-1 to TRBJ1-6; D is possibly TRBD1 (6 bases). V lost 7 bases and J 6 bases, leaving 10 bases between the germline ends. Germline V CDR1 and CDR2: MNHNS, SASEGT. The CDR3 runs 13 residues.

The V and J genes are TRBV2 and TRBJ1-2; D remains ambiguous. Trimming pared 6 bases from V and 8 bases from J, leaving 16 bases between. CDR1 SNHLY and CDR2 FYNNEI come from the germline V gene. The length of the CDR3 is 13 residues. The CDR3 loop reads CASSANTPKGYTF. The CDR3 DNA follows: TGTGCCAGCAGCGCAAACACCCCTAAGGGCTACACCTTC.

The chain has TRBV11-2 and TRBJ2-7, with D perhaps matching TRBD2 (6 bases). The CDR3 covers 16 residues. V lost 2 bases, J lost 0 bases, and 14 bases lay in between. Germline V gene lookup returns CDR1 SGHAT and CDR2 FQNNGV. The CDR3: CASSLFPAGSSYEQYF. For the CDR3, the DNA is TGTGCCAGCAGCTTATTCCCCGCCGGGAGCTCCTACGAGCAGTACTTC.

Remarks on this clone: One junction end does not reproduce the germline sequence, and a read error may be involved. The same CDR3 arises from other DNA sequences in this sample as well. This CDR3 reads CASSEGTGGNQPQHF. CDR3 sequence (DNA): TGTGCCAGCAGCGAAGGGACAGGGGGCAATCAGCCCCAGCATTTT. The chain recombines TRBV6-1 with TRBJ1-5; 10 bases are shared with TRBD1. Looked up from germline, CDR1 is MNHNS and CDR2 is SASEGT. The CDR3 loop spans 15 amino acids.

This chain links TRBV19 with TRBJ1-1; maybe TRBD1 (5 bases). Trimming cost V 3 bases and J 5 bases, with 19 bases left between them. From germline, CDR1 is LNHDA and CDR2 SQIVND (reference sequence). The CDR3 sequence is 16 residues long. CDR3 DNA: TGTGCCAGTAGTATGATGGGAGAGGGGAGGGAAACTGAAGCTTTCTTT. As protein: CASSMMGEGRETEAFF.

CDR3 in DNA: TGTGCCAGCAGTTACTTGGGGAGGGAGAGGTATTTT. Its protein product is CASSYLGRERYF. This chain connects TRBV6-5 to TRBJ2-3; 7 nucleotides match TRBD2. Losses at the gene ends were 1 base for V and 14 bases for J; bases not matched to a gene: 6. This CDR3 spans 12 amino acids. CDR1 and CDR2 (germline): MNHEY, SVGAGI.

The V call is TRBV28, the J call TRBJ2-7; possibly TRBD1 or TRBD2 for D (5 bases each). Germline values: CDR1 MDHEN, CDR2 SYDVKM. The CDR3 consists of 15 residues. Deletions cut 3 bases from V and 0 bases from J, with 12 bases between. The CDR3 is CASSLTAGSSYEQYF. The DNA of the CDR3 is TGTGCCAGCAGTTTGACGGCAGGGAGCTCCTACGAGCAGTACTTC. Full variable domain (outside the CDR3, taken from reference TRBV28 and TRBJ2-7): DVKVTQSSRYLVKRTGEKVFLECVQDMDHENMFWYRQDPGLGLRLIYFSYDVKMKEKGDIPEGYSVSREKKERFSLILESASTNQTSMYLCASSLTAGSSYEQYFGPGTRLTVT.

The chain has TRBV19 and TRBJ1-4; D not certain. Germline V gene sequence: CDR1 LNHDA, CDR2 SQIVND (reference sequence). The CDR3 runs to 14 residues. V gave up 6 bases and J gave up 4 bases, with 12 bases separating them. The CDR3 loop is CASSLGGSNEKLFF. The CDR3 DNA follows: TGTGCCAGTAGCCTGGGTGGGAGTAATGAAAAACTGTTTTTT.

The chain employs TRBV15 and TRBJ2-1; no definite D call. Trimming pared 0 bases from V and 6 bases from J, leaving 12 bases between. The CDR3 length is 15 residues. Germline V gives CDR1 LNHNV, CDR2 YYDKDF (reference sequence). In DNA, the CDR3 is TGTGCCACCAGCAGAGATGGTTCGAAGGTCAATGAGCAGTTCTTC. Translated: CATSRDGSKVNEQFF.

The rearrangement uses TRBV5-1 and TRBJ2-3; 9 nucleotides align to TRBD2. Germline lookup yields CDR1 SGHRS and CDR2 YFSETQ. The CDR3 runs to 19 residues. V shed 3 bases and J 0 bases; nucleotides not matched to a gene: 14. CDR3 coding DNA: TGCGCCAGCAGCTCCTCAAGGCATAGACTAGCGGTTAGCACAGATACGCAGTATTTT. Translation gives CASSSSRHRLAVSTDTQYF. Full variable domain (missing parts from reference TRBV5-1 and TRBJ2-3): KAGVTQTPRYLIKTRGQQVTLSCSPISGHRSVSWYQQTPGQGLQFLFEYFSETQRNKGNFPGRFSGRQFSNSRSEMNVSTLELGDSALYLCASSSSRHRLAVSTDTQYFGPGTRLTVL.

The chain couples TRBV5-8 to TRBJ2-3, with TRBD1 matching over 8 bases. The junction had 5 bases not matched to a gene; V was cut back by 4 bases and J by 4 bases. Looked up from germline, CDR1 is SGHTS and CDR2 is YDEGEE. The CDR3 spans 14 residues. CDR3 nucleotides: TGTGCCAGCAGCCCGGACAGGGTAGCAGATACGCAGTATTTT. The encoded protein is CASSPDRVADTQYF.